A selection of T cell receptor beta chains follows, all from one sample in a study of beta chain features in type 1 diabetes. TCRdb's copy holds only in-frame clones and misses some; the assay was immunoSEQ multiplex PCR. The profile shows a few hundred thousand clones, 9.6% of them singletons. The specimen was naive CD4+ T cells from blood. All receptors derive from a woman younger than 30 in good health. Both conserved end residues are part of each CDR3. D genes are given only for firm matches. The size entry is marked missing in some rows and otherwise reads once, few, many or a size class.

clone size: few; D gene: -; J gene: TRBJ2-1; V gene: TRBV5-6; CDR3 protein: CASSLRTRSYNEQFF; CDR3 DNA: TGTGCCAGCAGCTTGCGGACACGATCCTACAATGAGCAGTTCTTC
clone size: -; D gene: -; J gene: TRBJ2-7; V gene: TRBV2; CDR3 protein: CASDFGGDSKYF; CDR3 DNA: TGTGCCAGCGATTTCGGCGGGGACAGTAAGTACTTC
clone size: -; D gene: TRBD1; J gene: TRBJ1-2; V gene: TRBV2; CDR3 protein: CASSTGQGAANYGYTF; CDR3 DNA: TGTGCCAGCAGTACGGGACAGGGCGCGGCCAACTATGGCTACACCTTC
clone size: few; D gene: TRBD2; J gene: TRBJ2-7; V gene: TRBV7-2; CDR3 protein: CASSLVGGSGSYEQYF; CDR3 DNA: TGTGCCAGCAGCTTAGTAGGAGGTAGCGGGAGCTACGAGCAGTACTTC
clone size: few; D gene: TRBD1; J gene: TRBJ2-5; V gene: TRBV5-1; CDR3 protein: CASSLVGGEETQYF; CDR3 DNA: TGCGCCAGCAGCTTGGTAGGGGGCGAGGAGACCCAGTACTTC
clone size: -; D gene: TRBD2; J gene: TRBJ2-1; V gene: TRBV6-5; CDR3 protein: CAVSRSGINNEQFF; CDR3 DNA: TGTGCCGTATCCCGTAGCGGGATTAACAATGAGCAGTTCTTC
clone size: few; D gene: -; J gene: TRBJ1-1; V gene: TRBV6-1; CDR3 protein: CASTKTRALNTEAFF; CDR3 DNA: TGTGCCAGCACTAAAACCAGGGCTTTAAACACTGAAGCTTTCTTT
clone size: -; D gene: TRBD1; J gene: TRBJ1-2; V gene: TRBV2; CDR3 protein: CASSYRDRDAKGYTF; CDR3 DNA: TGTGCCAGCAGCTACCGGGACAGGGATGCAAAAGGCTACACCTTC
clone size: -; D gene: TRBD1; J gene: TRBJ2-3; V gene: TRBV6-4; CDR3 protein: CASSDRGHGTDTQYF; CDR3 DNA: TGTGCCAGCAGTGACAGGGGGCATGGCACAGATACGCAGTATTTT
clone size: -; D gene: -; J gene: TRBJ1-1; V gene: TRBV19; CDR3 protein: CASSGLSRPGTEAFF; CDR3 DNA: TGTGCCAGTAGTGGCCTTAGCCGCCCCGGCACTGAAGCTTTCTTT
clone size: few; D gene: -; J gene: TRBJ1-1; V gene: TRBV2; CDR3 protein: CASSVLGAFF; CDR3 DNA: TGTGCCAGCAGTGTACTTGGTGCTTTCTTT
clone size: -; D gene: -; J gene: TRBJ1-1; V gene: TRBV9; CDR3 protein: CASSDGLDTEAFF; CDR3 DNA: TGTGCCAGCAGCGATGGGCTGGACACTGAAGCTTTCTTT
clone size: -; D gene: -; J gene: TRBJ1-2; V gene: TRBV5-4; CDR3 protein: CASSLYGGGYTF; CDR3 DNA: TGTGCCAGCAGCTTGTATGGCGGTGGCTACACCTTC
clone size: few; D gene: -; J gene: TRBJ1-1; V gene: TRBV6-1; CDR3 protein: CASSVGQNTEAFF; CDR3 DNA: TGTGCCAGCAGTGTGGGACAGAACACTGAAGCTTTCTTT
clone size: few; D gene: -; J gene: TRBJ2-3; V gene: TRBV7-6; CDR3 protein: CASSLGSGARTDTQYF; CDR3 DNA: TGTGCCAGCAGCTTAGGGTCAGGGGCTCGCACAGATACGCAGTATTTT
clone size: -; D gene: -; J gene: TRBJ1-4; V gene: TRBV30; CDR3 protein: CAWSRGLGEKLFF; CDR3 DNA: TGTGCCTGGAGTAGGGGATTAGGCGAAAAACTGTTTTTT
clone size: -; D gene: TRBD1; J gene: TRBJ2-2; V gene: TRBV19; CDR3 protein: CASSSRQGNTGELFF; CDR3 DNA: TGTGCCAGTAGTTCAAGACAGGGGAACACCGGGGAGCTGTTTTTT
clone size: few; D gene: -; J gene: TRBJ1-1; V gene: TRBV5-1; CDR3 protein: CASSAGTPRGTEAFF; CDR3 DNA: TGCGCCAGCAGCGCCGGGACACCTAGGGGCACTGAAGCTTTCTTT
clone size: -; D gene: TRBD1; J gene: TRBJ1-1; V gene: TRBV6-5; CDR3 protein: CASTATGRAFF; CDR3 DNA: TGTGCCAGCACGGCGACAGGGAGGGCTTTCTTT
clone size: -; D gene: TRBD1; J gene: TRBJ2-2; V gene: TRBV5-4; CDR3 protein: CASSLTGGYTGELFF; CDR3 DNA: TGTGCCAGCAGCTTAACAGGGGGCTACACCGGGGAGCTGTTTTTT
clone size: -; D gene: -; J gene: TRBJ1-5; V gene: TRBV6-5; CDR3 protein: CASSYDQGHQPQHF; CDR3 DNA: TGTGCCAGCAGTTACGACCAGGGCCATCAGCCCCAGCATTTT
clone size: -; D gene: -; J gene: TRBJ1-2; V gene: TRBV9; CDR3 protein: CASSVDPGVLYGYTF; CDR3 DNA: TGTGCCAGCAGCGTAGATCCAGGGGTACTCTATGGCTACACCTTC
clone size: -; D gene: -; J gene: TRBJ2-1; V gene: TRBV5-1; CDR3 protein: CASSLAGGLSYNEQFF; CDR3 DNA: TGCGCCAGCAGCTTGGCGGGGGGCCTCTCCTACAATGAGCAGTTCTTC
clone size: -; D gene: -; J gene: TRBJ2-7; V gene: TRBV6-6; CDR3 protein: CASSYRRGHEQYF; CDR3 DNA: TGTGCCAGCAGTTACCGCAGGGGCCACGAGCAGTACTTC
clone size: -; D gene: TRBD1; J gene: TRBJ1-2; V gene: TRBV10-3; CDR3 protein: CAILTGALSLPNYGYTF; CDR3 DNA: TGTGCCATTCTTACAGGGGCACTAAGCTTACCGAACTATGGCTACACCTTC
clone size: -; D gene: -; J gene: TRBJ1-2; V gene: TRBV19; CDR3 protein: CASRLGHIAFDGYTF; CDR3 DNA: TGTGCCAGTAGACTGGGACATATTGCGTTCGATGGCTACACCTTC
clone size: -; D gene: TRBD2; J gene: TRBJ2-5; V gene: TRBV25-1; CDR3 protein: CASSEGGRGRAGETQYF; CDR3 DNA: TGTGCCAGCAGTGAAGGGGGACGCGGGAGGGCCGGTGAGACCCAGTACTTC
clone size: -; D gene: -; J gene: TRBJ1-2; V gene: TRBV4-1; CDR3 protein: CASSQDFDSLFSYGYTF; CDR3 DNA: TGCGCCAGCAGCCAAGATTTCGACAGTCTCTTTTCTTACGGCTACACCTTC
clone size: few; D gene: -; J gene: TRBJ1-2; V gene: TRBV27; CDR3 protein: CASSFTGYGYTF; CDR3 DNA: TGTGCCAGCAGTTTCACAGGTTATGGCTACACCTTC
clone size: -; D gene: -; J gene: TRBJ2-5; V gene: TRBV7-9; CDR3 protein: CASSLGKGGLLETQYF; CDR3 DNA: TGTGCCAGCAGCTTAGGGAAGGGAGGACTATTAGAGACCCAGTACTTC
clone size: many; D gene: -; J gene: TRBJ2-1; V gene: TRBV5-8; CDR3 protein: CASSLIAREQFF; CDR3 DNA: TGTGCCAGCAGCTTGATAGCTCGTGAGCAGTTCTTC
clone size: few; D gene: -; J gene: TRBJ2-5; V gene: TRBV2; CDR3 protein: CAGRGGFQETQYF; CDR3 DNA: TGTGCCGGAAGGGGGGGGTTCCAAGAGACCCAGTACTTC
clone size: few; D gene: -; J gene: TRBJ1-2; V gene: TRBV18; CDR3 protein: CASSPDRSYYGYTF; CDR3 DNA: TGTGCCAGCTCACCCGACAGGAGCTACTATGGCTACACCTTC
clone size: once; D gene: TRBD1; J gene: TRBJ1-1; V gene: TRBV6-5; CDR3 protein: CASSLDRVRTEAFF; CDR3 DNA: TGTGCCAGCAGCTTAGACAGGGTTCGGACTGAAGCTTTCTTT
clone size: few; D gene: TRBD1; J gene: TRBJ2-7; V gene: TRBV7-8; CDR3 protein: CASSWVASGTGTYEQYF; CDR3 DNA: TGTGCCAGCAGCTGGGTGGCCTCCGGGACAGGGACCTACGAGCAGTACTTC
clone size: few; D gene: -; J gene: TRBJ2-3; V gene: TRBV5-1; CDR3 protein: CASSLVKGDRSTTDTQYF; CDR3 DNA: TGCGCCAGCAGCTTGGTTAAAGGGGATCGGTCAACCACAGATACGCAGTATTTT
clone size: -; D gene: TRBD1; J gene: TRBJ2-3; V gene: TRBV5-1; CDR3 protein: CASSLGDRGTDTQYF; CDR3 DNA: TGCGCCAGCAGCTTGGGGGACAGGGGAACAGATACGCAGTATTTT
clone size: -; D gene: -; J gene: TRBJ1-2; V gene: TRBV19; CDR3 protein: CASSIAGRDYGYTF; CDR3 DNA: TGTGCCAGTAGTATAGCAGGGCGCGACTATGGCTACACCTTC
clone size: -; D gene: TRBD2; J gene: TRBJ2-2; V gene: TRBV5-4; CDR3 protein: CASSLAGSNTGELFF; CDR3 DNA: TGTGCCAGCAGCCTAGCGGGATCGAACACCGGGGAGCTGTTTTTT
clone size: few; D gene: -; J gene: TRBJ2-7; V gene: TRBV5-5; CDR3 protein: CASSSPQGYEQYF; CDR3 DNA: TGTGCCAGCAGCTCGCCCCAGGGATACGAGCAGTACTTC
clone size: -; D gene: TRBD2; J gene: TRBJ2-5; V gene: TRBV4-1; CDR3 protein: CASSQVLLSGRETQYF; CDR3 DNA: TGCGCCAGCAGCCAAGTACTTCTGAGCGGGAGGGAGACCCAGTACTTC
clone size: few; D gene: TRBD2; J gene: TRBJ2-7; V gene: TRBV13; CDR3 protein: CASSFSTGGYEQYF; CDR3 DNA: TGTGCCAGCAGCTTTAGTACGGGGGGCTACGAGCAGTACTTC
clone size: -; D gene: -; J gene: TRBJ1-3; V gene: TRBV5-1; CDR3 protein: CASSFDLGSGNTIYF; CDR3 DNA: TGCGCCAGCAGCTTCGACTTAGGCTCTGGAAACACCATATATTTT
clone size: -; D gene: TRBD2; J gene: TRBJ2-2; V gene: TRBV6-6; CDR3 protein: CASSRTSGRAAGELFF; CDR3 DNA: TGTGCCAGCAGTCGGACTAGCGGGAGGGCCGCCGGGGAGCTGTTTTTT
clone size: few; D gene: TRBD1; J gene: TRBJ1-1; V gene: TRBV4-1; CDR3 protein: CASSQDTGGGNTEAFF; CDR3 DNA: TGCGCCAGCAGCCAGGATACAGGGGGCGGGAACACTGAAGCTTTCTTT
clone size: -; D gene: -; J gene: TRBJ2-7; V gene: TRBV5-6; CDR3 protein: CASRGVQGLSYEQYF; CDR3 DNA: TGTGCCAGCAGGGGGGTGCAGGGGTTGTCCTACGAGCAGTACTTC
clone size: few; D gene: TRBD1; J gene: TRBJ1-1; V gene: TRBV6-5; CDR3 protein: CASTDRSTRDEAFF; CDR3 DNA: TGTGCCAGCACGGACAGGTCCACCCGAGATGAAGCTTTCTTT
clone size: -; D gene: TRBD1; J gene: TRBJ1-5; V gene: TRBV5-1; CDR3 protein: CASSLEGAGNQPQHF; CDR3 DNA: TGCGCCAGCAGCCTCGAGGGGGCTGGGAATCAGCCCCAGCATTTT
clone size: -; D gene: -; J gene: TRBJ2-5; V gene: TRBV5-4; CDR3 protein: CASSQEGGETQYF; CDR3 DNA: TGTGCCAGCAGCCAAGAGGGTGGAGAGACCCAGTACTTC
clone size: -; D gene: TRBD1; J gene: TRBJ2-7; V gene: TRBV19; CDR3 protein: CASSIWDRADEQYF; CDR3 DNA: TGTGCCAGTAGTATTTGGGACAGGGCGGACGAGCAGTACTTC
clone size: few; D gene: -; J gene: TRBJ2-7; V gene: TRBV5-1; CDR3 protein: CASSSQGIEQYF; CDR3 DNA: TGCGCCAGCAGCTCCCAGGGAATCGAGCAGTACTTC
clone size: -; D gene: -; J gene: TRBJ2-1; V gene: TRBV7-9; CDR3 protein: CASSPLSVNPYNEQFF; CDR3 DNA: TGTGCCAGCAGTCCACTTTCTGTTAATCCCTACAATGAGCAGTTCTTC
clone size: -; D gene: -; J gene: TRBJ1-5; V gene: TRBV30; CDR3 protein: CAWSVSPGSNQPQHF; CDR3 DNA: TGTGCCTGGAGTGTGTCGCCAGGTAGCAATCAGCCCCAGCATTTT
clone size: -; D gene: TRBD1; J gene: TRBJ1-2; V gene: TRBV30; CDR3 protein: CAWSAYPGQESDGYTF; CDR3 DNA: TGTGCCTGGAGTGCCTACCCGGGACAGGAGTCCGATGGCTACACCTTC
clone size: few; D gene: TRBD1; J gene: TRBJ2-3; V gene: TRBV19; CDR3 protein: CASTDREDTQYF; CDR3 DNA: TGTGCCAGTACCGACAGGGAAGATACGCAGTATTTT
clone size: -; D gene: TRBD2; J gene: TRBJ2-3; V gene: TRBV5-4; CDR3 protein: CATGTSGSIDTQYF; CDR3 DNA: TGTGCCACCGGGACTAGCGGGAGCATAGATACGCAGTATTTT
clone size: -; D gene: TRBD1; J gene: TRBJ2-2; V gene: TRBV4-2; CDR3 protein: CASSQDPGTETGELFF; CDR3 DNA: TGTGCCAGCAGCCAAGATCCCGGGACAGAAACCGGGGAGCTGTTTTTT